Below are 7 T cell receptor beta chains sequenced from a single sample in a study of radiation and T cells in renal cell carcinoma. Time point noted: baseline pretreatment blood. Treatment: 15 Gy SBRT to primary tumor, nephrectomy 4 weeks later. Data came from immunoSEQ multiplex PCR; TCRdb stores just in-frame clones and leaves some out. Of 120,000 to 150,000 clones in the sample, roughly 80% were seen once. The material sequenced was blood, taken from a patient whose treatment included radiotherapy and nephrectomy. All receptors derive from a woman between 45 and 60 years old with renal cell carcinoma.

The CDR3 DNA is TGTGCCAGTAGTATGTTATGGGGTGCCAGTCAGCCCCAGCATTTT. Translating it yields CASSMLWGASQPQHF. V is TRBV19 and J is TRBJ1-5, with D unclear. The V gene's germline CDR1 is LNHDA and CDR2 SQIVND (reference sequence). Trimming shortened V by 3 bases and J by 6 bases, and 15 bases separated the two germline ends. The CDR3 is 15 residues long.

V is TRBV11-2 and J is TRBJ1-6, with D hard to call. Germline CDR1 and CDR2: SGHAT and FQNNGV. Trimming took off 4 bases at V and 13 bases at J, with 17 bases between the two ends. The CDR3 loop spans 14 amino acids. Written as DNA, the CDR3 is TGTGCCAGCAGCTCACCTTCCTCATCTTGGCCCCTCCACTTT. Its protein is CASSSPSSSWPLHF.

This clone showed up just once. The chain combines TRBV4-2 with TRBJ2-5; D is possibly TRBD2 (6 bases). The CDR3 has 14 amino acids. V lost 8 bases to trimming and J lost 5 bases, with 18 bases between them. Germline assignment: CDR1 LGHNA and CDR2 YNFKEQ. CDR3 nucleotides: TGTGCCAGCTCTCTAGGGCGGGGAAGGGAGACCCAGTACTTC. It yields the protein CASSLGRGRETQYF.

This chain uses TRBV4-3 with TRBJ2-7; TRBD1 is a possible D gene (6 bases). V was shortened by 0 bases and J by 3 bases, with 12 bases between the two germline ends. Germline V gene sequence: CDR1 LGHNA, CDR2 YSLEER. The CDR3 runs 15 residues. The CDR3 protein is CASSQEPQGIYEQYF. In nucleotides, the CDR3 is TGCGCCAGCAGCCAAGAGCCACAGGGAATCTACGAGCAGTACTTC.

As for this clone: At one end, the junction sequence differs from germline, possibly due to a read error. The CDR3 DNA reads TGCGCCAGCAGTGAGTCCTTATTTAGTGATCAGGACTTC. Translating it yields CASSESLFSDQDF. This chain links TRBV10-1 with TRBJ2-7; D not certain. Germline CDR1 reads WNHNN; CDR2 reads SYGVQD (reference sequence). This CDR3 is built from 13 residues.

CDR3 sequence reads: CASAIDVYEQYF. The CDR3 DNA is TGTGCTAGTGCCATCGATGTCTACGAGCAGTACTTC. This chain links TRBV12-5 with TRBJ2-7; no clear D gene. V gave up 7 bases and J gave up 3 bases, with 10 bases separating them. Germline V gene sequence: CDR1 LGHNT, CDR2 FRNRAP. The CDR3 is 12 residues long.

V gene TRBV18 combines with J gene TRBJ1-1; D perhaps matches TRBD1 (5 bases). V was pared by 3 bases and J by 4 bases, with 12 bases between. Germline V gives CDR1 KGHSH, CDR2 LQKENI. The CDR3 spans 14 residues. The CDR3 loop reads CASSPRGEGTEAFF. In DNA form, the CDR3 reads TGTGCCAGCTCACCTCGGGGGGAAGGCACTGAAGCTTTCTTT.